The next 17 T cell receptor beta chains were all read from a single sample in a study of blood T cells in healthy people across ages. Sample-barcoded 5' priming and a J-beta primer mix drove a second PCR of 7 to 11 cycles. TCRdb analysed the 5' RACE reads with MiXCR anew, one entry per CDR3 protein. The table records around 1,000,000 distinct CDR3 sequences, about two fifths of them present only once. Source material: blood. The receptors were gathered from a man between 18 and 29 years old in good health.

This clonotype was detected many times. The V call is TRBV29-1, the J call TRBJ1-1; D not certain. The CDR3 contains 12 residues. Germline CDR1 SQVTM, CDR2 ANQGSEA. The V and J ends lost 6 bases and 6 bases respectively, with 14 bases between them. The CDR3 DNA reads as TGCAGCGTCCACTTCCTTTCGGCTGAAGCTTTCTTT. The encoded protein is CSVHFLSAEAFF.

The rearrangement joins TRBV3-1 to TRBJ2-2; D remains ambiguous. V was cut by 1 base and J by 5 bases, with 8 bases left in between. Germline V gives CDR1 LGHDT, CDR2 YNNKEL (reference sequence). There are 14 residues in the CDR3. For the CDR3, the DNA is TGTGCCAGCAGCCAAGCCTCGACTACCGGGGAGCTGTTTTTT. Protein product: CASSQASTTGELFF.

This clonotype appeared a few times. V is TRBV5-4 and J is TRBJ2-5; no firm D call. Germline CDR1 is SGHNT and CDR2 is YYREEE (reference sequence). Trimming took off 4 bases at V and 2 bases at J, with 12 bases between the two ends. The CDR3 has 14 residues. CDR3 bases: TGTGCCAGCAGCCAGCCGGATCATCAAGAGACCCAGTACTTC. This sequence encodes CASSQPDHQETQYF.

This clonotype came up a few times. V gene TRBV4-3 combines with J gene TRBJ2-6; D is possibly TRBD1 (6 bases). V was clipped by 1 base and J by 1 base, with 14 bases between them. CDR1 LGHNA and CDR2 YSLEER come from the germline V gene. This CDR3 comprises 18 residues. The DNA for the CDR3 is TGCGCCAGCAGCCAAGCACAGGGTACGGTATCTGGGGCCAACGTCCTGACTTTC. Protein product: CASSQAQGTVSGANVLTF.

This rearrangement joins TRBV6-7 to TRBJ2-1; 16 bases are a match to TRBD2. TRBV6-7 is designated an ORF whose function remains uncertain. Trimming at V came to 4 bases and at J to 6 bases, leaving 15 bases not matched to a gene. The CDR3 consists of 20 residues. CDR3 protein: CASSSGTSGGASRNPNEQFF. The CDR3, as DNA: TGTGCCAGCAGTTCCGGGACTAGCGGGGGGGCTTCTCGCAACCCCAATGAGCAGTTCTTC.

The chain employs TRBV4-2 and TRBJ2-1; 8 nucleotides agree with TRBD2. This CDR3 is 17 amino acids long. J lost 6 bases, V lost 4 bases, and 14 bases had no gene match. Germline V lookup: CDR1 LGHNA, CDR2 YNFKEQ. The CDR3 region is CASSPGGGGGFGNEQFF. In DNA, the CDR3 is TGTGCCAGCAGCCCGGGTGGGGGCGGGGGGTTTGGCAATGAGCAGTTCTTC.

The genes are TRBV7-2 and TRBJ2-7; D call uncertain. Trimming shortened V by 4 bases and J by 1 base, and 17 bases separated the two germline ends. Per the germline V gene, CDR1 is SGHTA and CDR2 is FQGNSA. This CDR3 spans 16 amino acids. CDR3 in DNA: TGTGCCAGCAGCTCTACGACCTCGGACGGTTCCTACGAGCAGTACTTC. Its protein product is CASSSTTSDGSYEQYF.

This chain joins TRBV7-2 and TRBJ2-1; D might be TRBD1 (6 bases). The CDR3 extends over 15 amino acids. The V end was cut by 5 bases, the J end by 4 bases, with 15 bases between. Germline CDR1 and CDR2: SGHTA and FQGNSA. CDR3 nucleotide sequence: TGTGCCAGCAGCCCACACAGGGACGCATACAATGAGCAGTTCTTC. Protein sequence: CASSPHRDAYNEQFF.

This clonotype was seen a few times. This chain connects TRBV27 to TRBJ2-5; maybe TRBD1 (6 bases). The germline V gene has CDR1 MNHEY and CDR2 SMNVEV (reference sequence). This CDR3 region has 15 residues. The germline V and J ends were trimmed by 7 bases and 1 base, with 16 bases remaining between them. DNA of the CDR3: TGTGCCAGCAAACCAAAGGGACACTTCCAAGAGACCCAGTACTTC. Amino acid sequence: CASKPKGHFQETQYF.

This clonotype turned up a few times. The chain carries TRBV6-5 and TRBJ1-2; TRBD1 aligns across 7 bases. The CDR3 has 18 residues. Germline V CDR1 and CDR2: MNHEY, SVGAGI. Trimming at V came to 2 bases and at J to 2 bases, leaving 14 bases not matched to a gene. The CDR3, as DNA: TGTGCCAGCAGTTACAGCACGACGCAGGGGGAACACAACTATGGCTACACCTTC. It encodes CASSYSTTQGEHNYGYTF.

In nucleotides, the CDR3 is TGCGCCAGCAGCCAAGATCGCGGGACAGCATACGAGCAGTACTTC. Its translation: CASSQDRGTAYEQYF. The chain employs TRBV4-3 and TRBJ2-7, with a weak D call TRBD1 (7 bases). This CDR3 region has 15 residues. Germline V lookup: CDR1 LGHNA, CDR2 YSLEER. Trimming took off 0 bases at V and 4 bases at J, with 13 bases between the two ends.

This clonotype showed up just once. The chain links TRBV6-5 to TRBJ2-7; 10 nucleotides match TRBD2. The V gene end was trimmed by 4 bases and the J gene end by 7 bases; junction bases not matched to a gene: 16. Germline values: CDR1 MNHEY, CDR2 SVGAGI. This CDR3 is 17 amino acids long. The DNA for the CDR3 is TGTGCCAGCAGTTCCACCCTCACTAGCGGGGTAAACAATGAGCAGTACTTC. Translation: CASSSTLTSGVNNEQYF.

This clonotype has just a few counts. The gene calls are TRBV9 and TRBJ2-1, with 7 bases identical to TRBD1. V gave up 0 bases and J gave up 9 bases; unmatched junction bases: 9. CDR1 and CDR2 from the germline V gene are SGDLS and YYNGEE. The CDR3 runs to 15 residues. The CDR3 loop reads CASSVETTGSGEQFF. The CDR3 coding sequence is TGTGCCAGCAGCGTAGAAACGACAGGGTCGGGTGAGCAGTTCTTC. Based on the CDR3 plus reference TRBV9 and TRBJ2-1, the full variable domain is DSGVTQTPKHLITATGQRVTLRCSPRSGDLSVYWYQQSLDQGLQFLIQYYNGEERAKGNILERFSAQQFPDLHSELNLSSLELGDSALYFCASSVETTGSGEQFFGPGTRLTVL.

In this sample, this clonotype turned up a few times. The chain combines TRBV29-1 with TRBJ2-3; unclear D gene. Trimming cost V 0 bases and J 5 bases, with 12 bases left between them. Germline V gene lookup returns CDR1 SQVTM and CDR2 ANQGSEA. This CDR3 has 14 amino acids. The CDR3 sequence: CSVEDGRRKDTQYF. The CDR3 DNA reads TGCAGCGTTGAAGATGGACGACGCAAAGATACGCAGTATTTT.

J is TRBJ1-4 and V is TRBV7-2; D ambiguous. The V end was cut by 1 base, the J end by 8 bases, with 8 bases between. This CDR3 is 13 amino acids long. In germline, CDR1 is SGHTA, CDR2 FQGNSA. In nucleotides, the CDR3 is TGTGCCAGCAGCTTAGGAAGTGTGGAAAAACTGTTTTTT. This codes for CASSLGSVEKLFF. The whole variable domain, filled in from reference TRBV7-2 and TRBJ1-4, reads GAGVSQSPSNKVTEKGKDVELRCDPISGHTALYWYRQSLGQGLEFLIYFQGNSAPDKSGLPSDRFSAERTGGSVSTLTIQRTQQEDSAVYLCASSLGSVEKLFFGSGTQLSVL.

CDR3 coding DNA: TGTGCCAGCAGCTATCACGCTAGCAATCAGCCCCAGCATTTT. Translating gives CASSYHASNQPQHF. J is TRBJ1-5 and V is TRBV6-1; D unresolved. This CDR3 has 14 residues. Trimming took off 6 bases at V and 0 bases at J, with 9 bases between the two ends. The germline CDR1 and CDR2 sequences are MNHNS and SASEGT.

The chain joins TRBV5-5 to TRBJ1-5; no firm D call. Trimming removed 7 bases at V and 0 bases at J, with 17 bases between. The germline CDR1 and CDR2 sequences are SGHKS and YYEKEE (reference sequence). This CDR3 is built from 16 residues. The CDR3 DNA reads TGTGCCAGCCCCTGCTTTGAGAGTTATAGCAATCAGCCCCAGCATTTT. Its protein product is CASPCFESYSNQPQHF.